The sequence of this TCR beta chain was determined in a study of cytomegalovirus exposure and HLA in healthy donors. Trimming took 2 bases from V and 2 from J, leaving 12 bases between them. The CDR3 totals 16 residues. Germline loops: CDR1 SGHTA, CDR2 FQGTGA. In the PCR, 60 Vbeta and 13 Jbeta primers were used. Generated by immunoSEQ multiplex PCR, the TCRdb table keeps only in-frame clones and is missing some. The sample has some 170,000 clones, 70% to 90% seen once; the top ten hold around 6.7%. V gene TRBV7-3 combines with J gene TRBJ1-4, with D possibly being TRBD1 (6 bases). The origin of this receptor is a woman in her thirties in good health and CMV-seropositive. Sequences were obtained from PBMCs. CDR3 amino acids: CASSLSGGATNEKLFF. CDR3 coding DNA: TGTGCCAGCAGCTTATCGGGGGGGGCGACTAATGAAAAACTGTTTTTT.